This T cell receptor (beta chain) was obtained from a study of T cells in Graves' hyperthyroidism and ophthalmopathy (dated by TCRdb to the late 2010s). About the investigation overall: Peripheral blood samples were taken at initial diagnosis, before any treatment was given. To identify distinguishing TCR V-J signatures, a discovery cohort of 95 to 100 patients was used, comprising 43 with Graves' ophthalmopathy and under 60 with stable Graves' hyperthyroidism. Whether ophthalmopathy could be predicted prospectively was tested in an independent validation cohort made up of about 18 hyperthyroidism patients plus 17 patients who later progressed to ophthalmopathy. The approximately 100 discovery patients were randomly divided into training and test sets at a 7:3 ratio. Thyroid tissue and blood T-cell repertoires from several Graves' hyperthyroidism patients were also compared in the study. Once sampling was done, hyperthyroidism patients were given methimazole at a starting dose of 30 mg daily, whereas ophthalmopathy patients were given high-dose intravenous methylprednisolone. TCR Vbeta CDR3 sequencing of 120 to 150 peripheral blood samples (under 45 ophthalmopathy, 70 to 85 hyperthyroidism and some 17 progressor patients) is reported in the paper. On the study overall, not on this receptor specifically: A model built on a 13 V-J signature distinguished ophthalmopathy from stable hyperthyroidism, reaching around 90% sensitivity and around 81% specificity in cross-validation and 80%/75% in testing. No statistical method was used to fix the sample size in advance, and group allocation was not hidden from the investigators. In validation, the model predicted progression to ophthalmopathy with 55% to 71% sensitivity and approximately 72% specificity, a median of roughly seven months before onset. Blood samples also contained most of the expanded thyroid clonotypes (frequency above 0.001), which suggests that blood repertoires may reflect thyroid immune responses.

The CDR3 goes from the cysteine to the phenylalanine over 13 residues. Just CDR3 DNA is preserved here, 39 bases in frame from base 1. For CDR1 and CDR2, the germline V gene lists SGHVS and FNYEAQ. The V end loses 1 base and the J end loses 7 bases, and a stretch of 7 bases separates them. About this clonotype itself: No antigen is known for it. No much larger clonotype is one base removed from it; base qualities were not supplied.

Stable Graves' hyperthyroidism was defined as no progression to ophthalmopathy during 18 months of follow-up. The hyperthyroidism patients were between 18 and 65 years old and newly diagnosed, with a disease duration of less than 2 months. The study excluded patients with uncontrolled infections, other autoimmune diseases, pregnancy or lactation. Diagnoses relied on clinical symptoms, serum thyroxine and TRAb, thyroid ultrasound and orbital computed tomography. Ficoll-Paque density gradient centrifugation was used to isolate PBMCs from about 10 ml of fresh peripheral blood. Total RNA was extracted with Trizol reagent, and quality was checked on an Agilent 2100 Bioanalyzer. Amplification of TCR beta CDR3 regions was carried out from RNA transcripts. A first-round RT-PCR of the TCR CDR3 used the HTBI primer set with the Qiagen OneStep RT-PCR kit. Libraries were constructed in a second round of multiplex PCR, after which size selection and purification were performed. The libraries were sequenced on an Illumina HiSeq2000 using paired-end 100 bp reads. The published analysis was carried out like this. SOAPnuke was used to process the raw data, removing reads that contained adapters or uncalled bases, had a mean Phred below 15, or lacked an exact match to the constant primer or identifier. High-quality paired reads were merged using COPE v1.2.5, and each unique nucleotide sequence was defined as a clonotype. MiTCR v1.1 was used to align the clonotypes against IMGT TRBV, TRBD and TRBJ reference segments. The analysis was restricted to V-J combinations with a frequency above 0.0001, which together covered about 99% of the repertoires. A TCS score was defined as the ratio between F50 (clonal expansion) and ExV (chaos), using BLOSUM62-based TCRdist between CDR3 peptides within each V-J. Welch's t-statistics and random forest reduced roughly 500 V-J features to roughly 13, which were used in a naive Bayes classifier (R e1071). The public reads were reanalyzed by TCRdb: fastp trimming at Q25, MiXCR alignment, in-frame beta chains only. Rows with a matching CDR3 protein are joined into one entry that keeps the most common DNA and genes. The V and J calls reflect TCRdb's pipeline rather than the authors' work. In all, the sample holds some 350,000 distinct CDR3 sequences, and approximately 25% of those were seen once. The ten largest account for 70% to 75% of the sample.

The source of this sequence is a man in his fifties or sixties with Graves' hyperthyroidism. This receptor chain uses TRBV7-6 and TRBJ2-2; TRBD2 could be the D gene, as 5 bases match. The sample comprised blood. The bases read TGTGCCAGCAGCTTAGATCGGGGCGGGGAGCTGTTTTTT. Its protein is CASSLDRGGELFF.